Following are 29 T cell receptor beta chains from one sample sequenced in a study of CD8+ T cells in alopecia areata. As the sequencing template, cDNA was produced by extracting RNA and reverse transcribing it. Repertoires were generated with immunoSEQ multiplex PCR, while TCRdb's copy carries only in-frame clones and drops some. The table has over 85,000 clones, about 45% seen once. The source material was CD4+ T cells sorted from blood. Source of these receptors: a human donor with alopecia areata.

The chain employs TRBV4-3 and TRBJ2-3; D tentatively reads TRBD1 or TRBD2 (5 bases each). There are 15 residues in the CDR3. With 4 bases removed from V and 6 bases from J, the gap between germline ends came to 17 bases. Germline V gene sequence: CDR1 LGHNA, CDR2 YSLEER. The CDR3 DNA reads as TGCGCCAGCAGCCTAGGAGGCAGGGTAGTCGATACGCAGTATTTT. Protein sequence: CASSLGGRVVDTQYF.

The V and J genes are TRBV29-1 and TRBJ2-1; perhaps TRBD1 as D (6 bases). The germline CDR1 and CDR2 sequences are SQVTM and ANQGSEA. This CDR3 has 13 amino acids. V dropped 5 bases and J dropped 6 bases, with 14 bases sitting between them. This CDR3 is CSVLPTGSNEQFF. CDR3 in DNA: TGCAGCGTTCTCCCCACAGGGTCCAATGAGCAGTTCTTC.

J is TRBJ1-2 and V is TRBV6-6; D unresolved. Germline V gene sequence: CDR1 MNHNY, CDR2 SVGAGI (reference sequence). Trimming removed 7 bases at V and 0 bases at J, with 12 bases between. The CDR3 totals 14 residues. CDR3 DNA sequence: TGTGCCAGCACACACCAGGTGGCTAACTATGGCTACACCTTC. It codes for CASTHQVANYGYTF.

This clone turned up a few times. The chain employs TRBV29-1 and TRBJ2-1, with D possibly being TRBD2 (5 bases). Per the germline V gene, CDR1 is SQVTM and CDR2 is ANQGSEA. V dropped 6 bases and J dropped 2 bases, with 17 bases sitting between them. The CDR3 is 15 residues long. CDR3 DNA: TGCAGCGTCGCTACTAGGTTAAAGACCTACAATGAGCAGTTCTTC. Protein: CSVATRLKTYNEQFF.

This clone was counted a few times. The genes are TRBV11-2 and TRBJ2-7, with no clear D. Trimming pared 5 bases from V and 3 bases from J, leaving 14 bases between. Germline CDR1 reads SGHAT; CDR2 reads FQNNGV. This CDR3 region has 14 residues. CDR3 loop: CASSPPGPFYEQYF. The CDR3 nucleotides read TGTGCCAGCAGCCCCCCGGGCCCTTTCTACGAGCAGTACTTC. Variable domain in full (rest from reference TRBV11-2 and TRBJ2-7): EAGVAQSPRYKIIEKRQSVAFWCNPISGHATLYWYQQILGQGPKLLIQFQNNGVVDDSQLPKDRFSAERLKGVDSTLKIQPAKLEDSAVYLCASSPPGPFYEQYFGPGTRLTVT.

This chain uses TRBV7-9 with TRBJ2-1; TRBD1 aligns across 7 bases. The CDR3 length is 16 residues. Germline-derived CDR1 and CDR2 are SEHNR and FQNEAQ (reference sequence). V gave up 2 bases and J gave up 6 bases; unmatched junction bases: 10. The DNA of the CDR3 is TGTGCCAGCAGCTTACCCGGGACAGTAATTGGCAATGAGCAGTTCTTC. Its protein is CASSLPGTVIGNEQFF.

This clone appeared a few times. The J gene is TRBJ2-7, the V gene TRBV28; D remains unclear. V dropped 6 bases and J dropped 5 bases, with 17 bases sitting between them. This CDR3 comprises 14 residues. Germline loops: CDR1 MDHEN, CDR2 SYDVKM. CDR3 protein: CASSPTPDAHEQYF. The CDR3 DNA reads as TGTGCCAGCAGCCCTACCCCGGATGCTCACGAGCAGTACTTC.

The chain uses TRBV29-1 and TRBJ1-2, with 8 bases identical to TRBD1. The CDR3 extends over 12 amino acids. The germline CDR1 and CDR2 sequences are SQVTM and ANQGSEA. The trim removed 6 bases at V and 4 bases at J, leaving 4 bases unmatched. The CDR3 region is CSVRTGSYGYTF. CDR3 in DNA: TGCAGCGTCAGGACAGGGAGCTATGGCTACACCTTC.

This clone was counted only a few times. CDR3: CASSPNVGLAGRTYEQYF. The CDR3 nucleotides read TGTGCCAGCAGTCCCAACGTGGGACTAGCGGGGAGAACCTACGAGCAGTACTTC. The chain employs TRBV28 and TRBJ2-7, with 13 bases lining up with TRBD2. Germline CDR1 is MDHEN and CDR2 is SYDVKM. Trimming cost V 5 bases and J 2 bases; bases outside gene matches: 12. The CDR3 is 18 residues long.

The chain joins TRBV29-1 to TRBJ1-1, with a weak D call TRBD1 (5 bases). Looked up from germline, CDR1 is SQVTM and CDR2 is ANQGSEA. The V gene lost 6 bases and the J gene lost 4 bases, with 12 bases spanning the gap. The CDR3 totals 12 residues. CDR3 sequence (DNA): TGCAGCGTGAGCACAGGTGCCACTGAAGCTTTCTTT. Residues: CSVSTGATEAFF.

The chain combines TRBV30 with TRBJ2-7; no reliable D call. The V gene lost 2 bases and the J gene lost 5 bases, with 10 bases spanning the gap. The germline V gene has CDR1 GTSNPN and CDR2 SVGIG (reference sequence). The CDR3 is made up of 12 amino acids. The CDR3, as DNA: TGTGCCTGGAGTTCACGAGTCGACGAGCAGTACTTC. This codes for CAWSSRVDEQYF.

The chain employs TRBV29-1 and TRBJ2-7; 8 bases fit TRBD1. V lost 3 bases and J lost 0; bases outside the gene matches: 1. The CDR3 runs to 13 residues. The germline V gene has CDR1 SQVTM and CDR2 ANQGSEA. CDR3 nucleotides: TGCAGCGTTGACAGGGGGCCCTCCTACGAGCAGTACTTC. It codes for CSVDRGPSYEQYF.

The chain recombines TRBV9 with TRBJ2-7; TRBD2 is a possible D gene (6 bases). Per the germline V gene, CDR1 is SGDLS and CDR2 is YYNGEE. The CDR3 length is 14 residues. V was clipped by 3 bases and J by 7 bases, with 17 bases between them. The CDR3 DNA sequence: TGTGCCAGCAGCGCTACCCAGGGAGGTTGGGAGCAGTACTTC. Its protein product is CASSATQGGWEQYF.

This clone was found a few times. V and J are TRBV10-3 and TRBJ2-3; TRBD2 might be the D (5 bases). CDR1 ENHRY and CDR2 SYGVKD come from the germline V gene. The V gene lost 6 bases and the J gene lost 4 bases, with 8 bases spanning the gap. The CDR3 is 12 residues long. The DNA of the CDR3 is TGTGCCATCAGCTTGGAGGCAGATACGCAGTATTTT. It codes for CAISLEADTQYF.

This clone was observed a handful of times. Its ends do not fully match the called genes, so a read error is possible. The chain is built from TRBV29-1 and TRBJ2-7; D may correspond to TRBD1 or TRBD2 (5 bases each). The length of the CDR3 is 13 residues. Per the germline V gene, CDR1 is SQVTM and CDR2 is ANQGSEA. This CDR3 is CSAEIGAGYEQYF. The CDR3 DNA reads as TGCAGCGCTGAAATCGGGGCGGGCTACGAGCAGTACTTC.

J is TRBJ2-7 and V is TRBV30; D perhaps matches TRBD2 (5 bases). The CDR3 covers 13 residues. Per the germline V gene, CDR1 is GTSNPN and CDR2 is SVGIG (reference sequence). Trimming took off 0 bases at V and 2 bases at J, with 8 bases between the two ends. CDR3 bases: TGTGCCTGGAGTGTACAACTAGCCTACGAGCAGTACTTC. Its translation: CAWSVQLAYEQYF.

The rearrangement links TRBV5-1 to TRBJ2-5, with 8 nucleotides matching TRBD2. V was pared by 2 bases and J by 5 bases, with 5 bases of the junction left unmatched. Germline-derived CDR1 and CDR2 are SGHRS and YFSETQ. The CDR3 is made up of 14 amino acids. CDR3 coding DNA: TGCGCCAGCAGCTTCGCTAGCGGGCAGGAGACCCAGTACTTC. It yields the protein CASSFASGQETQYF.

This clone turned up a few times. The gene calls are TRBV5-1 and TRBJ2-5; D possibly corresponds to TRBD2 (6 bases). From germline, CDR1 is SGHRS and CDR2 YFSETQ. This CDR3 contains 15 residues. The germline V and J ends were trimmed by 2 bases and 5 bases, with 16 bases remaining between them. The CDR3: CASSFQRPGGETQYF. CDR3 bases: TGCGCCAGCAGCTTTCAGCGGCCCGGAGGGGAGACCCAGTACTTC.

This clone was detected only once. The rearrangement joins TRBV30 to TRBJ1-2, with a weak D call TRBD1 (6 bases). CDR1 is GTSNPN and CDR2 is SVGIG in the germline V gene (reference sequence). The germline V and J ends were trimmed by 0 bases and 8 bases, with 7 bases remaining between them. The CDR3 runs to 11 residues. CDR3 coding DNA: TGTGCCTGGAGTGTGGGGGGCGGCTACACCTTC. Residues: CAWSVGGGYTF.

This clone was seen a handful of times. The CDR3 sequence: CASSLGREDTQYF. The CDR3 DNA reads TGTGCCAGCAGTTTAGGGCGGGAAGATACGCAGTATTTT. The V call is TRBV28, the J call TRBJ2-3; TRBD2 is a possible D gene (6 bases). Germline lookup yields CDR1 MDHEN and CDR2 SYDVKM. This CDR3 has 13 amino acids. Trimming removed 2 bases from V and 5 bases from J, with 8 bases in between.

The J gene is TRBJ1-1, the V gene TRBV20-1, with a tentative D call TRBD1 (6 bases). The CDR3 has 11 residues. V was trimmed by 4 bases and J by 5 bases, leaving 8 bases between them. Per the germline V gene, CDR1 is DFQATT and CDR2 is SNEGSKA (reference sequence). The CDR3, as DNA: TGCAGTGCTACCCAGGGGACTGAAGCTTTCTTT. Translating gives CSATQGTEAFF.

This clone came up a few times. The V call is TRBV11-2, the J call TRBJ2-1, with 9 bases matching TRBD1. Germline V gene sequence: CDR1 SGHAT, CDR2 FQNNGV. Trimming took 3 bases from V and 7 from J; bases not matched to a gene: 4. The CDR3 covers 14 residues. The CDR3: CASSFGTGRNEQFF. The DNA for the CDR3 is TGTGCCAGCAGCTTTGGGACAGGGCGGAATGAGCAGTTCTTC.

The rearrangement uses TRBV11-2 and TRBJ2-5; D gene ambiguous. CDR3 length: 14 residues. CDR1 is SGHAT, CDR2 FQNNGV, per germline. V was clipped by 1 base and J by 1 base, with 7 bases between them. The CDR3 spells CASSLGTAQETQYF. The CDR3, as DNA: TGTGCCAGCAGCTTAGGGACGGCCCAAGAGACCCAGTACTTC.

There are a few counts of this clone. In DNA form, the CDR3 reads TGTGCCAGCAGTGGGACCACCTATGGCTACACCTTC. Its translation is CASSGTTYGYTF. The chain links TRBV6-6 to TRBJ1-2, with D possibly TRBD1 on 5 matching bases. The CDR3 totals 12 residues. Germline loops: CDR1 MNHNY, CDR2 SVGAGI (reference sequence). V was trimmed by 5 bases and J by 4 bases, leaving 8 bases between them.

This clone came up a few times. This chain connects TRBV29-1 to TRBJ1-5; 9 nucleotides align to TRBD1. Per germline, CDR1 SQVTM and CDR2 ANQGSEA. Unmatched junction bases numbered 7, after V lost 7 bases and J lost 6 bases. The length of the CDR3 is 13 residues. The DNA for the CDR3 is TGCAGCGCTGTACAGGGGGCAACTCAGCCCCAGCATTTT. Translating it yields CSAVQGATQPQHF.

The rearrangement uses TRBV2 and TRBJ2-1; D gene uncertain. V was clipped by 6 bases and J by 2 bases, with 14 bases between them. CDR1 SNHLY and CDR2 FYNNEI come from the germline V gene. The CDR3 sequence is 15 residues long. The CDR3 spells CASRADHITYNEQFF. CDR3 bases: TGTGCCAGCAGGGCGGACCACATAACCTACAATGAGCAGTTCTTC.

A single count supports this clone. Relative to the germline gene, one junction end is altered; a read error may explain this. The CDR3 here is CASSFKREGPPGVF. In DNA form, the CDR3 reads TGTGCCAGCAGCTTCAAGAGGGAGGGGCCCCCCGGAGTCTTC. The chain uses TRBV11-2 and TRBJ2-1, with 7 bases lining up with TRBD2. The CDR3 is made up of 14 amino acids. Germline CDR1 is SGHAT and CDR2 is FQNNGV.

The chain joins TRBV30 to TRBJ2-3, with 8 nucleotides matching TRBD2. Germline loops: CDR1 GTSNPN, CDR2 SVGIG (reference sequence). V dropped 1 base and J dropped 6; count of bases not matched to a gene: 9. The CDR3 runs to 15 residues. CDR3 residues: CAWSGSYGGADTQYF. The CDR3 coding sequence is TGTGCCTGGAGTGGGTCTTACGGGGGGGCCGATACGCAGTATTTT.

The gene calls are TRBV7-9 and TRBJ2-7; D may be TRBD1 (5 bases). CDR1 is SEHNR, CDR2 FQNEAQ, per germline (reference sequence). The V gene lost 3 bases and the J gene lost 3 bases, with 12 bases spanning the gap. This CDR3 is built from 14 residues. This chain's CDR3 is CASSFQTASYEQYF. The CDR3 nucleotides are TGTGCCAGCAGCTTCCAGACAGCTAGCTACGAGCAGTACTTC.